This entry lists 17 T cell receptor beta chains sequenced from one sample in a study of CD8 T cells in Susac syndrome. RNA amounts of about 0.45 to 1 ug underwent reverse transcription with random hexamers. TCRdb redid the calling of the immunoSEQ multiplex PCR reads with MiXCR, one entry per CDR3 protein. Altogether hundreds of thousands of distinct CDR3 sequences are present, around 89% being singletons, with the ten largest covering around 0.18%. Sequencing used CD8+ T cells from PBMCs. The receptors here all came from a human donor with multiple sclerosis.

The chain couples TRBV23-1 to TRBJ2-7; D remains unclear. TRBV23-1 qualifies as an ORF whose function is uncertain. The V and J ends lost 3 bases and 4 bases respectively, with 13 bases between them. The CDR3 runs 14 residues. The CDR3: CASSQVVGCYEQYF. The CDR3 bases are TGCGCCAGCAGTCAGGTCGTAGGGTGTTACGAGCAGTACTTC.

CDR3 sequence: CASSFRLVGDTQYF. The CDR3 DNA reads as TGTGCCAGCAGTTTCAGGCTAGTTGGGGATACGCAGTATTTT. The chain combines TRBV28 with TRBJ2-3; D call uncertain. There are 14 residues in the CDR3. Germline lookup yields CDR1 MDHEN and CDR2 SYDVKM. V lost 3 bases and J lost 6, with 13 bases in between. The variable domain in full, with the rest retrieved from reference TRBV28 and TRBJ2-3, is DVKVTQSSRYLVKRTGEKVFLECVQDMDHENMFWYRQDPGLGLRLIYFSYDVKMKEKGDIPEGYSVSREKKERFSLILESASTNQTSMYLCASSFRLVGDTQYFGPGTRLTVL.

The chain combines TRBV5-1 with TRBJ2-1; 9 nucleotides align to TRBD2. Germline CDR1 reads SGHRS; CDR2 reads YFSETQ. V shed 4 bases, J shed 7 bases, and the junction held 9 bases outside the gene matches. The CDR3 covers 15 residues. As DNA, the CDR3 is TGCGCCAGCAGCCCGACTAGCGGAGTTGGGAATGAGCAGTTCTTC. Amino acid sequence: CASSPTSGVGNEQFF.

CDR3 nucleotide sequence: TGTGCCAGCAGCTTAGTGGGCAGGTCAAGCTCCTACGAGCAGTACTTC. Protein product: CASSLVGRSSSYEQYF. The chain couples TRBV7-9 to TRBJ2-7; D not resolved. This CDR3 region has 16 residues. V dropped 1 base and J dropped 0 bases, with 13 bases sitting between them. Germline V gene lookup returns CDR1 SEHNR and CDR2 FQNEAQ (reference sequence).

As for this clonotype: Sequence at one end of the junction differs from germline and may be a read error. The rearrangement uses TRBV28 and TRBJ2-7, with TRBD2 identical over 9 bases. This CDR3 contains 17 residues. CDR1 is MDHEN and CDR2 is SYDVKM in the germline V gene. CDR3 sequence reads: CASSIWGSGGPSYEQYF. CDR3 nucleotides: TGTGCCAGCAGTATATGGGGAAGCGGGGGGCCCTCCTACGAGCAGTACTTC. Full variable domain (missing parts from reference TRBV28 and TRBJ2-7): DVKVTQSSRYLVKRTGEKVFLECVQDMDHENMFWYRQDPGLGLRLIYFSYDVKMKEKGDIPEGYSVSREKKERFSLILESASTNQTSMYLCASSIWGSGGPSYEQYFGPGTRLTVT.

The chain combines TRBV2 with TRBJ2-4, with D tentatively TRBD2 (6 bases). Germline V CDR1 and CDR2: SNHLY, FYNNEI. The V end lost 8 bases, the J end lost 0 bases, and 17 bases lay between the germline ends. This CDR3 is built from 16 residues. The CDR3, as DNA: TGTGCCAGCGGGGGGTTTCCGGCTCTAGCCAAAAACATTCAGTACTTC. Translation gives CASGGFPALAKNIQYF.

The V and J genes are TRBV30 and TRBJ2-6; 10 bases match TRBD1. CDR3 size: 17 residues. CDR1 is GTSNPN, CDR2 SVGIG, per germline (reference sequence). With V trimmed by 6 bases and J by 4 bases, 12 bases remained unmatched. CDR3 DNA sequence: TGTGCCTGTTCATTAGGGACAGGGGAGTCAGGGGCCAACGTCCTGACTTTC. Translated, it gives CACSLGTGESGANVLTF.

The chain is built from TRBV7-9 and TRBJ1-3; 11 bases align to TRBD1. Germline V gene sequence: CDR1 SEHNR, CDR2 FQNEAQ (reference sequence). The junction had 6 bases not matched to a gene; V was cut back by 5 bases and J by 0 bases. This CDR3 has 17 residues. This CDR3 is CASSPGTGGFSGNTIYF. CDR3 DNA sequence: TGTGCCAGCAGCCCAGGGACAGGGGGGTTCTCTGGAAACACCATATATTTT.

This clonotype has a single count. This chain links TRBV6-5 with TRBJ2-2, with a tentative D call TRBD2 (5 bases). Germline V gene sequence: CDR1 MNHEY, CDR2 SVGAGI. V gave up 4 bases and J gave up 0 bases, with 9 bases separating them. This CDR3 comprises 15 residues. The CDR3 protein is CASSFGGPNTGELFF. Here the CDR3 DNA reads TGTGCCAGCAGTTTCGGAGGACCGAACACCGGGGAGCTGTTTTTT.

The rearrangement links TRBV28 to TRBJ2-7; D is perhaps TRBD1 (6 bases). CDR3 length equals 15 residues. V lost 6 bases and J 1 base, leaving 16 bases between the germline ends. Germline loops: CDR1 MDHEN, CDR2 SYDVKM. CDR3 bases: TGTGCCAGCAGCTCCCCCCAGGGGACATCCTACGAGCAGTACTTC. As protein: CASSSPQGTSYEQYF.

This rearrangement joins TRBV20-1 to TRBJ1-3; 7 bases are shared with TRBD1. Unmatched junction bases numbered 5, after V lost 6 bases and J lost 3 bases. Germline V gene lookup returns CDR1 DFQATT and CDR2 SNEGSKA (reference sequence). This CDR3 has 13 residues. The chain's CDR3 is CSARGLGGNTIYF. In DNA form, the CDR3 reads TGCAGTGCCAGGGGGTTAGGTGGAAACACCATATATTTT.

DNA for the CDR3: TGTGCCAGCAGTTTAGCCGGACAGGGGGTCACAACTAATGAAAAACTGTTTTTT. It is translated as CASSLAGQGVTTNEKLFF. The chain links TRBV27 to TRBJ1-4; 10 bases match TRBD1. Germline V CDR1 and CDR2: MNHEY, SMNVEV (reference sequence). V lost 2 bases and J lost 0; bases outside the gene matches: 6. The CDR3 is 18 amino acids.

A remark on this clonotype: A junction end diverges from the germline sequence, so it may reflect a read error. The genes are TRBV7-6 and TRBJ1-1; D is possibly TRBD1 (6 bases). CDR1 is SGHVS, CDR2 FNYEAQ, per germline. The CDR3 consists of 14 residues. In DNA form, the CDR3 reads TGTGCCAGCAACCCGGGGGGCCGGGGAACTGGAGCTTTCTTT. As protein: CASNPGGRGTGAFF. The full variable domain, with the rest looked up from reference TRBV7-6 and TRBJ1-1, is GAGVSQSPRYKVTKRGQDVALRCDPISGHVSLYWYRQALGQGPEFLTYFNYEAQQDKSGLPNDRFSAERPEGSISTLTIQRTEQRDSAMYRCASNPGGRGTGAFFGQGTRLTVV.

This sequence joins TRBV29-1 and TRBJ2-6, with 8 bases lining up with TRBD1. Trimming at V came to 7 bases and at J to 5 bases, leaving 25 bases not matched to a gene. The germline V gene encodes CDR1 SQVTM and CDR2 ANQGSEA. The CDR3 totals 20 residues. The CDR3 DNA sequence: TGCAGCGCCGCTCCCAGGGGACCGGGACAGGCTCCGCCTCGGGCCAACGTCCTGACTTTC. Protein: CSAAPRGPGQAPPRANVLTF.

The chain combines TRBV27 with TRBJ1-5; D is perhaps TRBD1 (5 bases). This CDR3 is 15 amino acids long. The V end lost 6 bases, the J end lost 3 bases, and 15 bases lay between the germline ends. Germline values: CDR1 MNHEY, CDR2 SMNVEV (reference sequence). CDR3 DNA: TGTGCCAGCAGCTTAGACAGCAGTTACAATCAGCCCCAGCATTTT. Translation gives CASSLDSSYNQPQHF.

The genes are TRBV28 and TRBJ1-5; TRBD1 aligns across 8 bases. With V trimmed by 4 bases and J by 7 bases, 3 bases remained unmatched. The CDR3 has 13 residues. The V gene's germline CDR1 is MDHEN and CDR2 SYDVKM. CDR3 nucleotides: TGTGCCAGCAGTTCACAGGGGGAGCAGCCCCAGCATTTT. It codes for CASSSQGEQPQHF. The complete variable domain, with remaining parts taken from reference TRBV28 and TRBJ1-5, reads DVKVTQSSRYLVKRTGEKVFLECVQDMDHENMFWYRQDPGLGLRLIYFSYDVKMKEKGDIPEGYSVSREKKERFSLILESASTNQTSMYLCASSSQGEQPQHFGDGTRLSIL.

The sample holds a few counts of this clonotype. The rearrangement joins TRBV7-3 to TRBJ2-5; tentatively, D is TRBD2 (5 bases). This CDR3 has 13 amino acids. Per the germline V gene, CDR1 is SGHTA and CDR2 is FQGTGA. The ends were cut back, 2 bases at V and 5 bases at J, with 9 bases in the middle. The CDR3 DNA reads as TGTGCCAGCAGCTTAGGCGGGCTGGAGACCCAGTACTTC. Amino acid sequence: CASSLGGLETQYF.